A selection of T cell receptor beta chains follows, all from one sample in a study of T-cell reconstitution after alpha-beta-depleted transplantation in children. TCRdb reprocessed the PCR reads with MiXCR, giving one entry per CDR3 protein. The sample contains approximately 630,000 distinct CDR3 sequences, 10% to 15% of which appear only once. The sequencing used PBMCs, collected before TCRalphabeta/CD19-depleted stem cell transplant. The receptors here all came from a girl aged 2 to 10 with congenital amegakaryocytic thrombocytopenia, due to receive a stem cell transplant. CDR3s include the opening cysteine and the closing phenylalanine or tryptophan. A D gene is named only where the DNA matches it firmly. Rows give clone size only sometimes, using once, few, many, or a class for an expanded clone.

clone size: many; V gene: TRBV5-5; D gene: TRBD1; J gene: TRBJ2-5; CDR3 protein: CASSLQGRRETQYF; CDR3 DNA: TGTGCCAGCAGCTTACAGGGGCGCCGGGAGACCCAGTACTTC
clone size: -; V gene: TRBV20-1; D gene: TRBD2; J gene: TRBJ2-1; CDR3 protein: CCAQRASGRSSNEQFF; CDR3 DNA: TGCTGTGCTCAGAGGGCTAGCGGGAGGTCGAGTAATGAGCAGTTCTTC
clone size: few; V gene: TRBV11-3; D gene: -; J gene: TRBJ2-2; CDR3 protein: CASSLEGASVTGELFF; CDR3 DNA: TGTGCCAGCAGCTTAGAGGGTGCGAGCGTAACCGGGGAGCTGTTTTTT
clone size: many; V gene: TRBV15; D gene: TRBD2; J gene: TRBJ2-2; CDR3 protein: CATSRSGRTGELFF; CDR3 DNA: TGTGCCACCAGCCGGAGCGGGAGAACCGGGGAGCTGTTTTTT
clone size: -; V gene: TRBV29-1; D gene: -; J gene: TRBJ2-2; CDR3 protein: CSVEKAGLASGELFF; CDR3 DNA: TGCAGCGTTGAAAAAGCCGGGCTAGCGTCCGGGGAGCTGTTTTTT
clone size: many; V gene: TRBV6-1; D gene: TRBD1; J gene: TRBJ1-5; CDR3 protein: CASSLPLTGGDQPQHF; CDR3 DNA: TGTGCCAGCAGCCTACCCCTGACAGGGGGAGATCAGCCCCAGCATTTT
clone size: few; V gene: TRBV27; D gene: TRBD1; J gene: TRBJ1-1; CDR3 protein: CASSPRQFEGALRGAFF; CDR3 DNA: TGTGCCAGCAGTCCCCGCCAGTTTGAGGGGGCCCTTCGGGGCGCTTTCTTT
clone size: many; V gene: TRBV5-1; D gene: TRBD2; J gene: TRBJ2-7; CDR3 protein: CASSLATSGPYEQYF; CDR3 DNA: TGCGCCAGCAGCTTGGCGACTAGCGGCCCCTACGAGCAGTACTTC
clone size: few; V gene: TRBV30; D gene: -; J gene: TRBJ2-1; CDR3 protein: CAWRFGGEQFF; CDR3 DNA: TGTGCCTGGAGGTTCGGAGGTGAGCAGTTCTTC
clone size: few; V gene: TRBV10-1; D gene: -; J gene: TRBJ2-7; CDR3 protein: CASSDGKEQYF; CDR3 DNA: TGCGCCAGCAGTGATGGTAAAGAGCAGTACTTC
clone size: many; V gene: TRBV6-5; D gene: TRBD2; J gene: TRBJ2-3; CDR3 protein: CASSYRYGRTSTDTQYF; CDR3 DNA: TGTGCCAGCAGTTACCGTTACGGGAGGACTAGCACAGATACGCAGTATTTT
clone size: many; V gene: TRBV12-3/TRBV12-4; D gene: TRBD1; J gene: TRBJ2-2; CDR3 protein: CASSLRTGGYF; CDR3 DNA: TGTGCCAGCAGTCTCCGGACAGGGGGCTATTTT
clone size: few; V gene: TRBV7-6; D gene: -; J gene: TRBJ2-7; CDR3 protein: CASAIVPGIYHEQYF; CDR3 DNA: TGTGCCAGCGCCATTGTTCCAGGAATATACCACGAGCAGTACTTC
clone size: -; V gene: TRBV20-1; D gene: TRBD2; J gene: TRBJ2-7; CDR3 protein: CSAWAGVTYEQYF; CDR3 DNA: TGCAGTGCGTGGGCGGGGGTTACATACGAGCAGTACTTC
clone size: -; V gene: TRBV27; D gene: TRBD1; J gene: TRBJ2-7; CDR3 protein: CASSLGTAGFEQYF; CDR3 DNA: TGTGCCAGCAGTTTGGGGACAGCCGGGTTCGAGCAGTACTTC
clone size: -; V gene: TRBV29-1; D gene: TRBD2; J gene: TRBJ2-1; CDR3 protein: CSASLGGTYNEQFF; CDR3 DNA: TGCAGCGCTTCCTTGGGGGGGACCTACAATGAGCAGTTCTTC
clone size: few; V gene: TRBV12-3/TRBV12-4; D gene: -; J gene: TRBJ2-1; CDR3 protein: CASCLAVDRPSATYNEQFF; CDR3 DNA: TGTGCCAGCTGTTTAGCAGTTGACAGGCCTAGCGCGACCTACAATGAGCAGTTCTTC
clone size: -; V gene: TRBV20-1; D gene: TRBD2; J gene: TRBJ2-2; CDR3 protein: CSARHLSGGYTGELFF; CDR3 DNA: TGCAGTGCTAGACACCTTAGCGGGGGGTACACCGGGGAGCTGTTTTTT
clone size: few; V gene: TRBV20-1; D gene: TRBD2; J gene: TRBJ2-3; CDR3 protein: CSAQLAGGPGSFTDTQYF; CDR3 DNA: TGCAGTGCCCAACTAGCGGGAGGGCCGGGTAGTTTTACAGATACGCAGTATTTT
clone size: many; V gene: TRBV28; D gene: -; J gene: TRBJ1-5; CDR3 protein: CASSPIDQPQHF; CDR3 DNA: TGTGCCAGCAGTCCCATAGATCAGCCCCAGCATTTT
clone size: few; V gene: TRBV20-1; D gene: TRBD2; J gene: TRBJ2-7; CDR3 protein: CSARPGLAGTHLYEQYF; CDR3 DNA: TGCAGTGCTAGACCGGGGCTAGCGGGGACCCACCTTTACGAGCAGTACTTC
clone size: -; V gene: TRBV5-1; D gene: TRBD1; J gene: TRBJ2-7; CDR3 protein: CASRGTGGFGSSYEQYF; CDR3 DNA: TGCGCCAGCAGGGGGACAGGGGGATTCGGAAGCTCCTACGAGCAGTACTTC
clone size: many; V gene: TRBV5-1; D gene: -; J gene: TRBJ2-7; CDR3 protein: CASSLRSGRANTYEQYF; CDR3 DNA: TGCGCCAGCAGCTTGAGGTCAGGTCGAGCGAATACCTACGAGCAGTACTTC
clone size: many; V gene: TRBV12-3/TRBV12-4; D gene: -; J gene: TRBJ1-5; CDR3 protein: CASSLRWAYSNQPQHF; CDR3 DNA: TGTGCCAGCAGTTTACGGTGGGCTTATAGCAATCAGCCCCAGCATTTT
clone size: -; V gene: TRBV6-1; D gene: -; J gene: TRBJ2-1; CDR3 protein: CASSGLGVSYNEQFF; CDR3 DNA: TGTGCCAGCAGCGGCCTTGGGGTATCCTACAATGAGCAGTTCTTC
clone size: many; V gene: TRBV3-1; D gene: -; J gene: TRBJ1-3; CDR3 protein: CASTGGNTIYF; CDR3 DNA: TGTGCCAGCACGGGAGGAAACACCATATATTTT